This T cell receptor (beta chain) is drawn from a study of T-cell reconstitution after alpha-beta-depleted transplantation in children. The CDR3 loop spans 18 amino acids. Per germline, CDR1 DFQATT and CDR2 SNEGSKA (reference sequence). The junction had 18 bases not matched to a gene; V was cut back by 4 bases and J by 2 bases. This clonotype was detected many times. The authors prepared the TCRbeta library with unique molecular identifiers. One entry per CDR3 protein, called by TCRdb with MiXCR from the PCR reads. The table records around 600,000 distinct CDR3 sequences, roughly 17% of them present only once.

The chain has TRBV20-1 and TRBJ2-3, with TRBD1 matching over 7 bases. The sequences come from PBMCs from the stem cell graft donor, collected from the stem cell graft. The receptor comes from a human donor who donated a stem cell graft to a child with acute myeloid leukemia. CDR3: CSAIDRERPRITTDTQYF. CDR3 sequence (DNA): TGCAGTGCTATTGACAGGGAAAGGCCCCGCATTACCACAGATACGCAGTATTTT.